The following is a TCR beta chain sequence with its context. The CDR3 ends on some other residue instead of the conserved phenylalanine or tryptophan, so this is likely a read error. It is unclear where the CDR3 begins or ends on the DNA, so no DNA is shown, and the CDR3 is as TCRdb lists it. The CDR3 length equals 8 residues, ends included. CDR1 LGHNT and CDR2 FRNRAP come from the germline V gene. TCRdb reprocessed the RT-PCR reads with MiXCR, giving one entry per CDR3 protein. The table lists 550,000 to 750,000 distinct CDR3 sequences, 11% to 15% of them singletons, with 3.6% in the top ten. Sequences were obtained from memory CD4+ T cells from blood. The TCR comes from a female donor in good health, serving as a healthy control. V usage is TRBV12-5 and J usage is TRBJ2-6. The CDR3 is CASSKDNP.